This entry concerns a single TCR beta chain. The sample holds other DNA sequences that translate to the same CDR3. The ends were cut back, 3 bases at V and 1 base at J, with 6 bases in the middle. The germline gives CDR1 LNHNV, CDR2 YYDKDF (reference sequence). CDR3 length: 13 amino acids. The data stem from a study of OX40 agonist ivuxolimab in advanced cancers. The assay was immunoSEQ multiplex PCR, and TCRdb's table has in-frame clones only and misses some. Seen here are 65,000 to 95,000 clones, under 85% observed once, and the top ten hold 0.51%. V usage is TRBV15 and J usage is TRBJ1-1; D not resolved. The clonotype originates from an adult with an advanced solid tumor such as melanoma, head and neck, liver or kidney cancer. The material sequenced was CD4+ or CD8+ T cells sorted from blood, taken in a trial of the OX40 agonist ivuxolimab. This chain's CDR3 is CATSRTGNTEAFF. For the CDR3, the DNA is TGTGCCACCAGCAGGACGGGGAACACTGAAGCTTTCTTT.